The 15 T cell receptor beta chains below all came from one sample that was sequenced in a study of response to subunit inactivated influenza vaccine. TCRdb re-called the RT-PCR reads through MiXCR, storing one row per CDR3 protein. The sample lists under 200,000 distinct CDR3 sequences; around 12% were seen once. This sample was also put to use in a study of T cells expressing NK-cell markers. That paper states: Beta-chain TCR cDNA was generated via 5'RACE template switching with UMIs.

The material was CD8+ T cells sorted from PBMCs, obtained approximately 13 days after vaccination. The origin of the receptors is a man aged 45-60 years who received an inactivated influenza vaccine.

This clonotype was counted only a few times. Here the CDR3 reads CAWSSGSHSFTDTQYF. The CDR3 DNA is TGTGCCTGGAGTTCAGGATCCCACTCCTTCACAGATACGCAGTATTTT. V gene TRBV30 combines with J gene TRBJ2-3; D not certain. The germline CDR1 and CDR2 sequences are GTSNPN and SVGIG (reference sequence). The CDR3 is 16 amino acids. The V end was cut by 2 bases, the J end by 2 bases, with 17 bases between.

This chain uses TRBV4-1 with TRBJ2-1; 13 bases are shared with TRBD2. There are 16 residues in the CDR3. The germline CDR1 and CDR2 sequences are MGHRA and YSYEKL. Trimming took 2 bases from V and 5 from J; bases not matched to a gene: 3. CDR3 sequence (DNA): TGCGCCAGCAGCCAAACTAGCGGGGGGGCCCACAATGAGCAGTTCTTC. Its translation: CASSQTSGGAHNEQFF.

This clonotype came up a few times. The J gene is TRBJ2-4, the V gene TRBV28, with TRBD1 as a possible D gene (6 bases). Trimming cost V 7 bases and J 3 bases, with 10 bases left between them. The CDR3 has 13 residues. Germline V lookup: CDR1 MDHEN, CDR2 SYDVKM. The CDR3 spells CASTLDSKNIQYF. In DNA, the CDR3 is TGTGCCAGCACCCTGGACAGCAAAAACATTCAGTACTTC.

The table lists this clonotype with a few counts. This rearrangement joins TRBV6-2 or TRBV6-3 to TRBJ1-2; D remains unclear. Trimming pared 0 bases from V and 3 bases from J, leaving 8 bases between. Germline CDR1 reads MNHEY; CDR2 reads SVGEGT. The CDR3 covers 14 residues. CDR3 sequence (DNA): TGTGCCAGCAGTTACTCTCCCATTTACTATGGCTACACCTTC. Protein product: CASSYSPIYYGYTF.

This clonotype was recorded at least ten times. The chain couples TRBV12-3 or TRBV12-4 to TRBJ2-2, with TRBD2 matching 7 bases. The junction had 11 bases not matched to a gene; V was cut back by 5 bases and J by 5 bases. There are 16 residues in the CDR3. For the CDR3, the DNA is TGTGCCAGCAGTCCGGTCTTCGGGGGGTGGACCGGGGAGCTGTTTTTT. It translates to CASSPVFGGWTGELFF.

The chain employs TRBV7-9 and TRBJ1-1, with 9 nucleotides matching TRBD1. V gave up 5 bases and J gave up 1 base; unmatched junction bases: 8. Germline assignment: CDR1 SEHNR and CDR2 FQNEAQ (reference sequence). The CDR3 covers 16 residues. The CDR3 DNA sequence: TGTGCCAGCAGCCCCTGGACAGGGGCCTCGAACACTGAAGCTTTCTTT. This translates into CASSPWTGASNTEAFF.

V gene TRBV9 combines with J gene TRBJ2-5, with TRBD1 matching over 8 bases. The CDR3 extends over 14 amino acids. CDR1 and CDR2 from the germline V gene are SGDLS and YYNGEE. V trimming: 3 bases; J trimming: 5 bases; junction bases outside the gene matches: 6. CDR3 sequence (DNA): TGTGCCAGCAGCGCGACAGGGGCGGTGGAGACCCAGTACTTC. Translation gives CASSATGAVETQYF.

The gene calls are TRBV7-9 and TRBJ2-7, with D maybe TRBD2 (5 bases). Germline CDR1 SEHNR, CDR2 FQNEAQ (reference sequence). The V end lost 3 bases, the J end lost 0 bases, and 9 bases lay between the germline ends. CDR3 length equals 14 residues. This chain's CDR3 is CASSFGDYSYEQYF. The CDR3 region has the DNA TGTGCCAGCAGCTTCGGGGATTACTCCTACGAGCAGTACTTC. The variable domain in full, with the rest retrieved from reference TRBV7-9 and TRBJ2-7, is DTGVSQNPRHKITKRGQNVTFRCDPISEHNRLYWYRQTLGQGPEFLTYFQNEAQLEKSRLLSDRFSAERPKGSFSTLEIQRTEQGDSAMYLCASSFGDYSYEQYFGPGTRLTVT.

The chain recombines TRBV12-3 or TRBV12-4 with TRBJ2-5, with TRBD2 matching 11 bases. After removal of 4 bases from V and 5 bases from J, the junction contained 12 bases not matched to a gene. CDR3 length: 17 residues. CDR3 sequence (DNA): TGTGCCAGCAGTTCCCGAGATAGCGGGAGGGCCGGGGAGACCCAGTACTTC. Its protein product is CASSSRDSGRAGETQYF.

This clonotype showed up just a few times. The CDR3 region has the DNA TGTGCCAGCAGTGTGGACAGGCCTAGCTCCTACGAGCAGTACTTC. Its protein product is CASSVDRPSSYEQYF. The V call is TRBV28, the J call TRBJ2-7; 7 bases are a match to TRBD1. The CDR3 is 15 amino acids. Unmatched junction bases numbered 7, after V lost 5 bases and J lost 0 bases. Germline V lookup: CDR1 MDHEN, CDR2 SYDVKM.

A few counts support this clonotype. The chain links TRBV3-1 to TRBJ1-5; 8 nucleotides match TRBD1. The CDR3 totals 16 residues. Germline V gene data show CDR1 as LGHDT and CDR2 as YNNKEL (reference sequence). V dropped 2 bases and J dropped 5; count of bases not matched to a gene: 8. DNA for the CDR3: TGTGCCAGCAGCCAAAGTATTGACAGGGGTGATCAGCCCCAGCATTTT. Its translation: CASSQSIDRGDQPQHF.

In this sample, this clonotype turned up many times. The chain is built from TRBV11-2 and TRBJ2-3; maybe TRBD2 (5 bases). The V end lost 1 base, the J end lost 4 bases, and 12 bases lay between the germline ends. Germline values: CDR1 SGHAT, CDR2 FQNNGV. The CDR3 is 15 amino acids. CDR3 protein: CASSLVGGVADTQYF. DNA of the CDR3: TGTGCCAGCAGCTTAGTTGGAGGAGTCGCAGATACGCAGTATTTT.

This clonotype appeared a few times. V and J are TRBV4-3 and TRBJ2-1; the match to TRBD2 covers 9 bases. The CDR3 loop spans 14 amino acids. The germline V gene encodes CDR1 LGHNA and CDR2 YSLEER. V lost 5 bases to trimming and J lost 7 bases; unmatched junction nucleotides: 6. DNA of the CDR3: TGCGCCAGCAGCGGGCTAGCGGGGATTAATGAGCAGTTCTTC. Its protein product is CASSGLAGINEQFF.

The chain uses TRBV7-9 and TRBJ2-3, with 7 nucleotides matching TRBD1. The CDR3 spans 16 residues. Trimming took 5 bases from V and 3 from J; bases not matched to a gene: 11. Per the germline V gene, CDR1 is SEHNR and CDR2 is FQNEAQ (reference sequence). The CDR3 DNA sequence: TGTGCCAGCAGCATCCACAGGGGTCTGGGTACAGATACGCAGTATTTT. Translation gives CASSIHRGLGTDTQYF. The variable domain in full, with the rest retrieved from reference TRBV7-9 and TRBJ2-3, is DTGVSQNPRHKITKRGQNVTFRCDPISEHNRLYWYRQTLGQGPEFLTYFQNEAQLEKSRLLSDRFSAERPKGSFSTLEIQRTEQGDSAMYLCASSIHRGLGTDTQYFGPGTRLTVL.

V is TRBV28 and J is TRBJ2-1; 9 bases are a match to TRBD2. This CDR3 region has 14 residues. Germline assignment: CDR1 MDHEN and CDR2 SYDVKM. The ends lost 7 bases at V and 6 bases at J; junction bases unmatched: 7. The CDR3 DNA reads TGTGCCAGCAAGTCGATAGCGGGAGCCAATGAGCAGTTCTTC. As protein: CASKSIAGANEQFF.